This T cell receptor beta chain was found in a study of blood T cell repertoires in COVID-19. The table came from immunoSEQ multiplex PCR; TCRdb's copy has only in-frame clones and leaves some out. The sample holds some 150,000 clones, approximately 82% seen once. The CDR3 is made up of 13 amino acids. V was clipped by 0 bases and J by 8 bases, with 10 bases between them. Germline V lookup: CDR1 KGHSY, CDR2 FQNENV. The chain uses TRBV16 and TRBJ1-1; D call uncertain. This sequence was found in a human donor in a cohort sampled during active COVID-19. Material: peripheral blood. The CDR3: CASSQSTVLEAFF. CDR3 sequence (DNA): TGTGCCAGCAGCCAATCCACAGTGTTAGAAGCTTTCTTT.